This T cell receptor beta chain originates from a study of blood T cell repertoires in COVID-19. The germline V gene encodes CDR1 MNHEY and CDR2 SVGAGI. V gave up 6 bases and J gave up 3 bases, with 18 bases separating them. This CDR3 region has 15 residues. Assay used: immunoSEQ multiplex PCR; TCRdb lists only in-frame clones, some missing. The sample lists a few hundred thousand clones; 90% to 95% were seen once. The chain joins TRBV6-5 to TRBJ2-7; D is possibly TRBD1 (6 bases). This receptor was taken from a human donor in a cohort exposed to, infected with or recovered from COVID-19 (not recorded which). The donor label of this sample is uncertain. The sequencing input was PBMCs or T cells enriched from blood (not recorded which). The CDR3 sequence is CASSRNTGQIYEQYF. DNA for the CDR3: TGTGCCAGCAGCCGAAACACTGGACAGATCTACGAGCAGTACTTC.